This TCR beta chain came from a study of CD8 T cells in Susac syndrome (dated by TCRdb to between 2018 and 2021). Broadly, across the study: Repertoire sequencing was used to test whether CD8+ T cell activation and differentiation in Susac syndrome was antigen driven. Overall study results and their limits: The TCR sequencing and HLA analysis was acknowledged to have included a relatively small number of individuals.

The cysteine opens and the phenylalanine closes a CDR3 of 16 amino acids. Solely the CDR3 DNA is kept, with 48 bases framed from the first base. CDR1 is given as SEHNR and CDR2 as FQNEAQ, both from the germline V gene (reference sequence). V is reduced by 1 base and J by 1 base, leaving a spacing of 10 bases between them. RNA was extracted with the RNeasy kit and roughly 0.5 to 1 ug was reverse transcribed using random hexamers. The immunoSEQ multiplex PCR assay, which covers 54 Vbeta and 13 Jbeta segments, was used to amplify TCR beta CDR3 regions. Bias from PCR amplification was corrected by using a synthetic template baseline for primer optimization and for computational correction. On the authors' methods: Reads were assigned to V, D and J genes according to IMGT and analyzed in immunoSEQ Analyzer, with only productive sequences retained. Clonality was calculated as one minus the Shannon entropy normalized by log2 of the number of productive unique sequences. For each patient and control, public and private clones were evaluated within the 100 most prevalent clones. Clones were defined as Susac-specific if absent from the healthy and MS cohorts, from 1052 published viral clones and from other ImmuneACCESS disease sequences. Clones were called with MiXCR by TCRdb after fastp trimmed the public reads at Q25, and only in-frame beta chains were retained. CDR3 protein duplicates are merged, each entry listing the most common genes and DNA. The V and J calls and clone size are TCRdb's, not the authors'. Recorded for this sample are 150,000 to 200,000 distinct CDR3 sequences; approximately 94% of them occurred a single time. The ten largest clonotypes hold about 0.093% of the sample.

Notes on this clonotype: Its binding antigen is unknown. No quality values exist for individual bases; no much larger clone is one base distant.

High-throughput TCR beta sequencing profiled peripheral blood CD8+ and CD4+ T cells from healthy donors, Susac syndrome patients and multiple sclerosis patients. The multiple sclerosis controls were treatment-naive patients whose relapsing-remitting disease, either stable or active, fulfilled the revised McDonald criteria. CD8+ TEMRA cells were enriched by FACS, while bulk CD8+ and CD4+ T cells were purified by magnetic negative isolation. Blood was drawn into EDTA tubes, processed within 24 hours, and PBMCs were isolated by density gradient centrifugation. PBMCs intended for TCR sequencing were cryopreserved in liquid nitrogen and were subsequently thawed in a 37 degrees C water bath. The sorted or isolated CD4+, CD8+ and CD8+ TEMRA cells reached a purity of at least 90%.

The material sequenced was CD4+ T cells from PBMCs. The sequence links TRBV7-9 to TRBJ2-2; matching of 6 bases hints at TRBD1 as the D gene. The TCR comes from a human donor with multiple sclerosis. The CDR3 reads as follows: CASSLGGTLNTGELFF. The DNA is as follows: TGTGCCAGCAGCTTAGGAGGGACATTGAACACCGGGGAGCTGTTTTTT.